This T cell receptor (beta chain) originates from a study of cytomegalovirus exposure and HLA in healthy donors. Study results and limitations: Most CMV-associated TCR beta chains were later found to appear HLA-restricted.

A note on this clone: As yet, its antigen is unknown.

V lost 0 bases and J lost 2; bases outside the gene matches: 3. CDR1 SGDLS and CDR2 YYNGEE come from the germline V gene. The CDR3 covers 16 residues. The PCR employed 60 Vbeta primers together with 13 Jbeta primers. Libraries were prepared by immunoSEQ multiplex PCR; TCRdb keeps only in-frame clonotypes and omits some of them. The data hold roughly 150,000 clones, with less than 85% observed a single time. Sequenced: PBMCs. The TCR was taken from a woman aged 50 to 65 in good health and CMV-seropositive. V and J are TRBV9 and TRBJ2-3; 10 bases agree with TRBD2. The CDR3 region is CASSVDSGGTTDTQYF. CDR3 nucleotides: TGTGCCAGCAGCGTAGATAGCGGGGGGACCACAGATACGCAGTATTTT.